This T cell receptor (beta chain) was identified in a study of CD8+CD57+ T cells in acquired aplastic anemia. Points from the study as a whole: Patients and controls shared 25 to 35 CD8+ CDR3 sequences, which appeared highly expressed in patients and within their immunodominant clones.

This clonotype has ten or more counts. Its specificity is not known. The germline V and J ends were trimmed by 3 bases and 5 bases, with 6 bases remaining between them. This CDR3 is 12 amino acids long. The germline V gene has CDR1 KGHDR and CDR2 SFDVKD. According to the study, genomic DNA was the template for TCR beta VDJ and CDR3 profiling. TCRdb recomputed calls from the reads with MiXCR, one row per CDR3 protein. The sample yields roughly 130,000 distinct CDR3 sequences, around 48% seen once. The TCR comes from a human donor in good health, serving as a control. The specimen was sorted CD4+, CD8+, or CD8+CD57+ T cells (not recorded which) from PBMCs. The rearrangement joins TRBV24-1 to TRBJ1-2; TRBD1 might be the D (5 bases). CDR3 nucleotide sequence: TGTGCCACCAGTGATCCAGGGTATGGCTACACCTTC. Translation: CATSDPGYGYTF.